Described below is a single TCR beta chain sequence and its context. Its target is not known. The data belong to a study of T cells after yellow fever vaccination. At the level of the study: Fractions of low cell number were prepared using SMART-Seq v4 Ultra Low Input. The study, taken as a whole, reports: Overall, a small share of clonotypes was seen in both CD4 and CD8 compartments. Once the booster was given, most primary-vaccination clones reappeared, at around 95% for CD4 and roughly 91% for CD8.

CDR3 length: 14 residues. CDR1 MNHEY and CDR2 SVGAGI come from the germline V gene. After removal of 4 bases from V and 7 bases from J, the junction contained 8 bases not matched to a gene. Making TCR cDNA involved 5'RACE template switching, which added UMIs and a universal primer site. In TCRdb, the 5' RACE reads were re-called with MiXCR into one record per CDR3 protein. The sample holds 450,000 to 650,000 distinct CDR3 sequences; 21% are singletons and the top ten take less than 20%. The chain joins TRBV6-5 to TRBJ1-2; 8 nucleotides line up with TRBD1. The receptor was isolated from a young man who received the YFV17D yellow fever vaccine. The sequencing here drew on PBMCs, taken 21 days after the first yellow fever vaccination. The CDR3 is CASSSDRVVRGYTF. As DNA, the CDR3 is TGTGCCAGCAGTTCGGACAGGGTGGTTCGTGGCTACACCTTC.